Below are 27 T cell receptor beta chains sequenced from a single sample in a study of cytomegalovirus exposure and HLA in healthy donors. The PCR employed 60 Vbeta primers together with 13 Jbeta primers. Assay: immunoSEQ multiplex PCR; the TCRdb copy retains only in-frame clones and omits some. The repertoire has 90,000 to 120,000 clones, around 73% of them found once; the top ten carry roughly 8.2%. The specimen was PBMCs. The receptors shown here come from a man aged 25-40 years in good health and CMV-seronegative.

CDR3 protein: CASSVDRLAGGGLDNEQFF. CDR3 DNA sequence: TGTGCCAGCAGCGTAGATAGACTAGCGGGAGGAGGGTTGGACAATGAGCAGTTCTTC. The chain couples TRBV9 to TRBJ2-1; 13 positions match TRBD2. The CDR3 is made up of 19 amino acids. Germline trimming cut 0 bases from V and 5 bases from J; bases unmatched to any gene: 11. The germline V gene has CDR1 SGDLS and CDR2 YYNGEE.

The chain has TRBV4-2 and TRBJ1-4; TRBD1 agrees at 10 bases. The CDR3 consists of 18 residues. V dropped 3 bases and J dropped 3; count of bases not matched to a gene: 10. Germline-derived CDR1 and CDR2 are LGHNA and YNFKEQ. The CDR3, as DNA: TGTGCCAGCAGCCACGGACAGGGGGTATTGCAAGCTAATGAAAAACTGTTTTTT. Amino acids: CASSHGQGVLQANEKLFF.

The chain has TRBV28 and TRBJ2-5; D gene ambiguous. The V end lost 5 bases, the J end lost 0 bases, and 22 bases lay between the germline ends. The CDR3 is 18 residues long. The germline CDR1 and CDR2 sequences are MDHEN and SYDVKM. CDR3: CASSPVVVASPYQETQYF. The DNA for the CDR3 is TGTGCCAGCAGTCCCGTAGTGGTCGCAAGCCCGTACCAAGAGACCCAGTACTTC.

The rearrangement joins TRBV6-5 to TRBJ1-5, with 9 bases matching TRBD1. The CDR3 sequence is 14 residues long. Germline trimming cut 4 bases from V and 6 bases from J; bases unmatched to any gene: 4. Germline CDR1 and CDR2: MNHEY and SVGAGI. The DNA for the CDR3 is TGTGCCAGCAGTTGGAAACAGGGGGCTCAGCCCCAGCATTTT. It is translated as CASSWKQGAQPQHF.

V gene TRBV30 combines with J gene TRBJ1-5, with 9 bases that match TRBD1. The CDR3 is made up of 15 amino acids. CDR1 is GTSNPN and CDR2 is SVGIG in the germline V gene (reference sequence). The J segment lost 1 base and the V segment lost 5 bases, leaving 6 bases of the junction unmatched. In DNA, the CDR3 is TGTGCCTGGGGGGACAGGGTAGCGAGCAATCAGCCCCAGCATTTT. This gives the protein CAWGDRVASNQPQHF.

This clone was observed once. The gene calls are TRBV27 and TRBJ2-7, with 14 bases matching TRBD2. Germline assignment: CDR1 MNHEY and CDR2 SMNVEV (reference sequence). The CDR3 runs 15 residues. V lost 5 bases and J lost 7; bases outside the gene matches: 7. The CDR3 region has the DNA TGTGCCAGCAGTCAGACTAGCGGGAGGGCCTTGGAGCAGTACTTC. Amino acid sequence: CASSQTSGRALEQYF.

The chain joins TRBV9 to TRBJ2-3; 7 bases match TRBD2. Per germline, CDR1 SGDLS and CDR2 YYNGEE. V was clipped by 0 bases and J by 1 base; unmatched bases: 5. CDR3 size: 16 residues. CDR3 in DNA: TGTGCCAGCAGCGTAGACTTGGGGGGGGGCACAGATACGCAGTATTTT. Its protein is CASSVDLGGGTDTQYF. Supplemented by reference TRBV9 and TRBJ2-3, the full variable domain reads DSGVTQTPKHLITATGQRVTLRCSPRSGDLSVYWYQQSLDQGLQFLIQYYNGEERAKGNILERFSAQQFPDLHSELNLSSLELGDSALYFCASSVDLGGGTDTQYFGPGTRLTVL.

The chain carries TRBV25-1 and TRBJ1-5; TRBD1 agrees at 7 bases. The CDR3 has 18 residues. V was clipped by 2 bases and J by 4 bases; unmatched bases: 14. Germline assignment: CDR1 MGHDK and CDR2 SYGVNS. Written as DNA, the CDR3 is TGTGCCAGCAGTGAAAGTCAAAGGGGGCAGGGATGGAATCAGCCCCAGCATTTT. This encodes CASSESQRGQGWNQPQHF.

In its sample, this clone was seen a few times. The V call is TRBV6-6, the J call TRBJ1-2, with a possible D match to TRBD1 (5 bases). CDR1 MNHNY and CDR2 SVGAGI come from the germline V gene (reference sequence). The CDR3 is 12 amino acids. V lost 5 bases and J lost 4, with 8 bases in between. The CDR3 DNA sequence: TGTGCCAGCAGTCAGGACACCTATGGCTACACCTTC. This encodes CASSQDTYGYTF.

This rearrangement joins TRBV11-2 to TRBJ2-7, with 10 bases fitting TRBD2. The CDR3 consists of 15 residues. Unmatched junction bases numbered 5, after V lost 3 bases and J lost 3 bases. Germline CDR1 SGHAT, CDR2 FQNNGV. The CDR3 spells CASSFGTSAIYEQYF. CDR3 bases: TGTGCCAGCAGCTTCGGGACTAGCGCAATCTACGAGCAGTACTTC. The full variable domain, in which reference TRBV11-2 and TRBJ2-7 provide the parts outside the CDR3, is EAGVAQSPRYKIIEKRQSVAFWCNPISGHATLYWYQQILGQGPKLLIQFQNNGVVDDSQLPKDRFSAERLKGVDSTLKIQPAKLEDSAVYLCASSFGTSAIYEQYFGPGTRLTVT.

The chain has TRBV25-1 and TRBJ2-2; the match to TRBD2 covers 9 bases. Trimming cost V 5 bases and J 6 bases; bases outside gene matches: 7. CDR1 MGHDK and CDR2 SYGVNS come from the germline V gene. This CDR3 is 15 amino acids long. The CDR3 loop is CASSRSGRRSGELFF. DNA for the CDR3: TGTGCCAGCAGTCGTAGCGGGAGAAGGTCCGGGGAGCTGTTTTTT. The full variable domain, its missing parts supplied by reference TRBV25-1 and TRBJ2-2, is EADIYQTPRYLVIGTGKKITLECSQTMGHDKMYWYQQDPGMELHLIHYSYGVNSTEKGDLSSESTVSRIRTEHFPLTLESARPSHTSQYLCASSRSGRRSGELFFGEGSRLTVL.

The rearrangement links TRBV6-5 to TRBJ1-2; D not resolved. The germline V gene has CDR1 MNHEY and CDR2 SVGAGI. CDR3 size: 12 residues. The V end was cut by 4 bases, the J end by 6 bases, with 9 bases between. CDR3 sequence reads: CASSFGVDGYTF. The CDR3 DNA reads as TGTGCCAGCAGTTTCGGGGTGGATGGCTACACCTTC.

This chain uses TRBV6-5 with TRBJ1-6; D is possibly TRBD1 (6 bases). Per the germline V gene, CDR1 is MNHEY and CDR2 is SVGAGI. V shed 4 bases and J shed 10 bases, with 17 bases lying between them. The length of the CDR3 is 15 residues. The CDR3 is CASSSRGRDASPLHF. CDR3 bases: TGTGCCAGCAGTTCCAGGGGTAGGGACGCATCACCCCTCCACTTT.

V and J are TRBV5-1 and TRBJ2-7; 9 bases match TRBD2. CDR3 length: 16 residues. Per germline, CDR1 SGHRS and CDR2 YFSETQ. Trimming removed 0 bases from V and 1 base from J; junction bases left unmatched: 5. This CDR3 is CASSLDHSGSSYEQYF. The CDR3 DNA reads TGCGCCAGCAGCTTGGACCATAGCGGGAGTTCCTACGAGCAGTACTTC.

The chain couples TRBV27 to TRBJ2-7; D remains unclear. Germline V gene lookup returns CDR1 MNHEY and CDR2 SMNVEV (reference sequence). This CDR3 contains 14 residues. The ends were cut back, 6 bases at V and 6 bases at J, with 18 bases in the middle. The CDR3 DNA reads as TGTGCCAGCAGCTTCGGAGCCGCCCGTGGCGAGCAGTACTTC. Protein: CASSFGAARGEQYF.

V usage is TRBV5-1 and J usage is TRBJ1-1; TRBD1 matches 9 bases. CDR3 size: 13 residues. V dropped 4 bases and J dropped 6; count of bases not matched to a gene: 4. The germline V gene has CDR1 SGHRS and CDR2 YFSETQ. The CDR3 coding sequence is TGCGCCAGCAGCACCGGGACAGGGCCTGAAGCTTTCTTT. Translated: CASSTGTGPEAFF. The entire variable domain, with the rest obtained from reference TRBV5-1 and TRBJ1-1, is as follows: KAGVTQTPRYLIKTRGQQVTLSCSPISGHRSVSWYQQTPGQGLQFLFEYFSETQRNKGNFPGRFSGRQFSNSRSEMNVSTLELGDSALYLCASSTGTGPEAFFGQGTRLTVV.

The V gene is TRBV18, the J gene TRBJ1-4; 10 nucleotides line up with TRBD1. Germline lookup yields CDR1 KGHSH and CDR2 LQKENI. The CDR3 length is 15 residues. J was trimmed by 8 bases and V by 4 bases; bases with no gene match: 7. CDR3: CASSQGTGVREKLFF. The CDR3, as DNA: TGTGCCAGCTCACAAGGGACAGGGGTTAGAGAAAAACTGTTTTTT.

V usage is TRBV4-2 and J usage is TRBJ1-4; TRBD1 aligns across 8 bases. The CDR3 is made up of 14 amino acids. Trimming at V came to 3 bases and at J to 8 bases, leaving 5 bases not matched to a gene. Germline CDR1 and CDR2: LGHNA and YNFKEQ. The CDR3 DNA is TGTGCCAGCAGCCACGGACAGGGAGCAGAAAAACTGTTTTTT. Protein product: CASSHGQGAEKLFF.

J is TRBJ2-2 and V is TRBV7-9; 9 bases map to TRBD1. Looked up from germline, CDR1 is SEHNR and CDR2 is FQNEAQ (reference sequence). The CDR3 sequence is 15 residues long. Trimming took 5 bases from V and 4 from J; bases not matched to a gene: 5. The DNA of the CDR3 is TGTGCCAGCAGCGTGGGGACAGGGTTCACCGGGGAGCTGTTTTTT. This sequence encodes CASSVGTGFTGELFF.

This chain connects TRBV19 to TRBJ2-5, with a tentative D call TRBD1 (6 bases). The germline gives CDR1 LNHDA, CDR2 SQIVND (reference sequence). With 4 bases removed from V and 2 bases from J, the gap between germline ends came to 8 bases. The CDR3 runs to 13 residues. The CDR3 bases are TGTGCCAGTAGTACGGACAGACAAGAGACCCAGTACTTC. Residues: CASSTDRQETQYF.

J is TRBJ2-3 and V is TRBV28; D gene unclear. This CDR3 region has 14 residues. Germline V gene lookup returns CDR1 MDHEN and CDR2 SYDVKM. V lost 6 bases and J lost 3, with 13 bases in between. CDR3 sequence: CASRRPKSTDTQYF. The CDR3 nucleotides read TGTGCCAGCAGGAGGCCCAAGTCGACAGATACGCAGTATTTT.

The chain has TRBV30 and TRBJ1-5; possible D gene TRBD1, 6 bases. The CDR3 covers 13 residues. The V end was cut by 3 bases, the J end by 4 bases, with 10 bases between. CDR1 GTSNPN and CDR2 SVGIG come from the germline V gene (reference sequence). CDR3 bases: TGTGCCTGGAGCCCCAGGGGAAATCAGCCCCAGCATTTT. It specifies CAWSPRGNQPQHF.

This rearrangement joins TRBV7-8 to TRBJ1-1; 7 positions agree with TRBD1. CDR3 length: 16 residues. With 3 bases clipped from V and 1 base from J, the junction kept 8 bases outside the gene matches. Per germline, CDR1 SGHVS and CDR2 FQNEAQ. DNA for the CDR3: TGTGCCAGCAGCTTCGAGGGGGCGCCTGGGAACACTGAAGCTTTCTTT. This gives the protein CASSFEGAPGNTEAFF. The whole variable domain, remainder taken from reference TRBV7-8 and TRBJ1-1, is GAGVSQSPRYKVAKRGQDVALRCDPISGHVSLFWYQQALGQGPEFLTYFQNEAQLDKSGLPSDRFFAERPEGSVSTLKIQRTQQEDSAVYLCASSFEGAPGNTEAFFGQGTRLTVV.

The chain recombines TRBV28 with TRBJ2-3, with TRBD2 identical over 11 bases. Trimming cost V 6 bases and J 6 bases; bases outside gene matches: 8. Germline CDR1 and CDR2: MDHEN and SYDVKM. This CDR3 contains 15 residues. The CDR3 loop is CASSLTTSGVDTQYF. For the CDR3, the DNA is TGTGCCAGCAGCTTGACGACTAGCGGGGTTGATACGCAGTATTTT. Filled out from reference TRBV28 and TRBJ2-3, the complete variable domain reads DVKVTQSSRYLVKRTGEKVFLECVQDMDHENMFWYRQDPGLGLRLIYFSYDVKMKEKGDIPEGYSVSREKKERFSLILESASTNQTSMYLCASSLTTSGVDTQYFGPGTRLTVL.

The chain combines TRBV5-6 with TRBJ1-2; 7 nucleotides agree with TRBD1. CDR1 is SGHDT and CDR2 is YYEEEE in the germline V gene. The V segment lost 0 bases and the J segment 4 bases; nucleotides outside the gene matches: 9. The length of the CDR3 is 16 residues. The CDR3 loop is CASSLGGGQAIYGYTF. The DNA for the CDR3 is TGTGCCAGCAGCTTGGGGGGAGGACAGGCTATCTATGGCTACACCTTC.

The chain links TRBV6-1 to TRBJ1-2, with 12 bases fitting TRBD1. Germline V gene sequence: CDR1 MNHNS, CDR2 SASEGT. The CDR3 is made up of 17 amino acids. The trim removed 3 bases at V and 4 bases at J, leaving 9 bases unmatched. This chain's CDR3 is CASSDPGTGGSVYGYTF. CDR3 bases: TGTGCCAGCAGTGACCCCGGGACAGGGGGCTCGGTCTATGGCTACACCTTC.

This clone was detected only a few times. The rearrangement joins TRBV6-6 to TRBJ2-7, with a possible D match to TRBD1 (5 bases). The V gene lost 6 bases and the J gene lost 2 bases, with 11 bases spanning the gap. The CDR3 has 13 amino acids. CDR1 is MNHNY, CDR2 SVGAGI, per germline (reference sequence). The CDR3, as DNA: TGTGCCAGCAGCAGGGCAATCGCCTACGAGCAGTACTTC. Translating it yields CASSRAIAYEQYF.